A selection of T cell receptor beta chains follows, all from one sample in a study of beta chain features in type 1 diabetes. TCRdb's copy holds only in-frame clones and misses some; the assay was immunoSEQ multiplex PCR. The profile covers under 300,000 clones, with roughly 20% appearing a single time and around 0.03% taken by the ten largest. The specimen sequenced was naive CD4+ T cells from blood. These receptors all come from a middle-aged woman with type 1 diabetes. The CDR3 runs from the conserved cysteine through the conserved F or W. The order of the fields is clone size, D gene, V gene, J gene, CDR3 protein, CDR3 DNA. The D gene is left open where the match is weak. Size values are once, few and many counts, or a class for expanded clones, and some rows have none.

size: few
D: NA
V: TRBV7-2
J: TRBJ2-5
CDR3: CASGKETQYF
DNA: TGTGCCAGCGGCAAGGAGACCCAGTACTTC

size: NA
D: TRBD1
V: TRBV5-1
J: TRBJ1-5
CDR3: CASSPGQANQPQHF
DNA: TGCGCCAGCAGCCCTGGACAGGCAAATCAGCCCCAGCATTTT

size: NA
D: TRBD1
V: TRBV2
J: TRBJ2-5
CDR3: CASSGMGQGGETQYF
DNA: TGTGCCAGCAGCGGTATGGGACAGGGGGGAGAGACCCAGTACTTC

size: NA
D: NA
V: TRBV19
J: TRBJ2-4
CDR3: CASSITRENIQYF
DNA: TGTGCCAGTAGTATAACCAGGGAAAACATTCAGTACTTC

size: few
D: NA
V: TRBV4-1
J: TRBJ2-3
CDR3: CASSQDNTGGADTQYF
DNA: TGCGCCAGCAGCCAAGATAACACAGGCGGTGCAGATACGCAGTATTTT

size: NA
D: NA
V: TRBV9
J: TRBJ2-3
CDR3: CASSPGGTDTQYF
DNA: TGTGCCAGCAGCCCCGGGGGCACAGATACGCAGTATTTT

size: NA
D: TRBD1
V: TRBV27
J: TRBJ1-5
CDR3: CASSTGENQPQHF
DNA: TGTGCCAGCAGTACAGGGGAAAATCAGCCCCAGCATTTT

size: few
D: NA
V: TRBV5-1
J: TRBJ1-2
CDR3: CASSLGRGDGYTF
DNA: TGCGCCAGCAGCTTGGGTCGCGGGGATGGCTACACCTTC

size: NA
D: TRBD1
V: TRBV29-1
J: TRBJ2-3
CDR3: CSVLQGATQYF
DNA: TGCAGCGTCCTACAGGGGGCGACGCAGTATTTT

size: NA
D: NA
V: TRBV7-3
J: TRBJ2-5
CDR3: CASSLSPRETQYF
DNA: TGTGCCAGCAGCTTATCGCCACGGGAGACCCAGTACTTC

size: few
D: NA
V: TRBV5-6
J: TRBJ2-7
CDR3: CASVQGGEYEQYF
DNA: TGTGCCAGCGTTCAGGGGGGAGAGTACGAGCAGTACTTC

size: NA
D: NA
V: TRBV4-2
J: TRBJ1-1
CDR3: CASSSAAGGTEAFF
DNA: TGTGCCAGCAGCTCCGCTGCCGGAGGCACTGAAGCTTTCTTT

size: NA
D: NA
V: TRBV7-2
J: TRBJ2-5
CDR3: CASSLSRETQYF
DNA: TGTGCCAGCAGCTTATCGCGGGAGACCCAGTACTTC

size: NA
D: NA
V: TRBV2
J: TRBJ1-4
CDR3: CASRKTEGPLLLWFF
DNA: TGTGCCAGCAGAAAGACAGAAGGGCCCCTCTTATTGTGGTTTTTT

size: few
D: TRBD1
V: TRBV29-1
J: TRBJ2-6
CDR3: CSVWGQGGGSGANVLTF
DNA: TGCAGCGTCTGGGGACAGGGGGGAGGCTCTGGGGCCAACGTCCTGACTTTC

size: few
D: NA
V: TRBV5-4
J: TRBJ1-1
CDR3: CASTSYTGRTEAFF
DNA: TGTGCCAGCACCTCATATACAGGGCGGACTGAAGCTTTCTTT

size: once
D: TRBD2
V: TRBV18
J: TRBJ2-1
CDR3: CASLPGLAYNEQFF
DNA: TGTGCCAGCCTCCCGGGACTAGCATACAATGAGCAGTTCTTC

size: NA
D: NA
V: TRBV4-3
J: TRBJ2-7
CDR3: CASSRRAEGFYEQYF
DNA: TGCGCCAGCAGCCGCCGGGCGGAGGGATTCTACGAGCAGTACTTC

size: few
D: TRBD2
V: TRBV4-3
J: TRBJ2-1
CDR3: CASSQPGLEAEQFF
DNA: TGCGCCAGCAGCCAGCCGGGACTAGAGGCTGAGCAGTTCTTC

size: few
D: TRBD1
V: TRBV18
J: TRBJ2-7
CDR3: CASSPPGQPRDEQYF
DNA: TGTGCCAGCTCACCACCGGGACAGCCTCGCGACGAGCAGTACTTC

size: few
D: TRBD1
V: TRBV11-2
J: TRBJ1-2
CDR3: CASSVDRGNGYTF
DNA: TGTGCCAGCAGCGTAGACAGGGGAAATGGCTACACCTTC

size: NA
D: NA
V: TRBV4-3
J: TRBJ2-2
CDR3: CASSQDGRRELFF
DNA: TGCGCCAGCAGCCAAGATGGGCGTCGGGAGCTGTTTTTT

size: few
D: TRBD1
V: TRBV5-1
J: TRBJ2-5
CDR3: CASSSTGQGEVETQYF
DNA: TGCGCCAGCAGCTCCACCGGACAGGGAGAAGTCGAGACCCAGTACTTC

size: few
D: TRBD1
V: TRBV4-3
J: TRBJ2-1
CDR3: CASSQAGPQGAENEQFF
DNA: TGCGCCAGCAGCCAAGCGGGTCCACAGGGGGCAGAAAATGAGCAGTTCTTC

size: NA
D: NA
V: TRBV19
J: TRBJ2-1
CDR3: CASSIRLGGKDEQFF
DNA: TGTGCCAGTAGTATTCGTCTCGGGGGAAAAGATGAGCAGTTCTTC

size: NA
D: TRBD1
V: TRBV11-3
J: TRBJ1-1
CDR3: CASSPGQGEAFF
DNA: TGTGCCAGCAGCCCTGGACAGGGTGAAGCTTTCTTT

size: few
D: TRBD2
V: TRBV19
J: TRBJ2-1
CDR3: CASSIALAGRPGAYNEQFF
DNA: TGTGCCAGTAGTATCGCACTAGCGGGGAGACCTGGGGCGTACAATGAGCAGTTCTTC

size: NA
D: NA
V: TRBV5-4
J: TRBJ2-2
CDR3: CASSPRFTGTVGELFF
DNA: TGTGCCAGCAGCCCAAGATTTACAGGGACGGTCGGGGAGCTGTTTTTT

size: NA
D: TRBD1
V: TRBV6-5
J: TRBJ1-1
CDR3: CASSRQGKIDAFF
DNA: TGTGCCAGCAGCCGACAGGGAAAAATTGACGCTTTCTTT

size: NA
D: TRBD2
V: TRBV6-6
J: TRBJ2-1
CDR3: CASSYSREGYNEQFF
DNA: TGTGCCAGCAGTTACTCCAGGGAGGGCTACAATGAGCAGTTCTTC